The entry below describes one T cell receptor beta chain. The antigen is undetermined. CDR3 length: 15 amino acids. With 0 bases removed from V and 1 base from J, the gap between germline ends came to 10 bases. The germline V gene encodes CDR1 SGDLS and CDR2 YYNGEE. These data are taken from a study of cytomegalovirus exposure and HLA in healthy donors. The PCR used 60 Vbeta and 13 Jbeta primers. Clones were read by immunoSEQ multiplex PCR, and TCRdb kept only the in-frame ones, dropping some. The repertoire holds some 150,000 clones, with 80% as singletons. Study outcomes and limitations: TCR beta V- and J-gene trimming was later associated with a missense DCLRE1C variant.

The rearrangement uses TRBV9 and TRBJ1-1; a weak D match, TRBD1 (5 bases). The sample was PBMCs. The clonotype comes from a male donor in good health and CMV-seronegative. The CDR3 nucleotides are TGTGCCAGCAGCGTAGGTCGGACAACGAACACTGAAGCTTTCTTT. This encodes CASSVGRTTNTEAFF.